The 23 T cell receptor beta chains reported below all come from one sample, sequenced in a study of T cell responses to AZD1222 COVID-19 vaccine. Sequencing used immunoSEQ multiplex PCR; TCRdb keeps in-frame clones, though not all of them. The data hold some 200,000 clones, with under 95% observed a single time. The sample in question was peripheral blood, obtained on day 0 of AZD1222 vaccination. The receptors were sampled from an adult in good health.

The chain recombines TRBV7-9 with TRBJ2-2; D possibly corresponds to TRBD1 (5 bases). The CDR3 contains 16 residues. Germline CDR1 and CDR2: SEHNR and FQNEAQ (reference sequence). Trimming shortened V by 3 bases and J by 6 bases, and 17 bases separated the two germline ends. The CDR3 loop reads CASSFRQGIFAGELFF. Here the CDR3 DNA reads TGTGCCAGCAGCTTTCGGCAGGGAATTTTCGCCGGGGAGCTGTTTTTT.

J is TRBJ2-1 and V is TRBV9; 9 bases agree with TRBD2. The trim removed 4 bases at V and 3 bases at J, leaving 5 bases unmatched. The CDR3 is made up of 15 amino acids. Per germline, CDR1 SGDLS and CDR2 YYNGEE. In DNA, the CDR3 is TGTGCCAGCAGCTTCGCGGGAGGGAGCTACAATGAGCAGTTCTTC. This codes for CASSFAGGSYNEQFF.

The chain employs TRBV5-4 and TRBJ1-5; 7 bases line up with TRBD1. The CDR3 has 14 residues. The ends lost 8 bases at V and 4 bases at J; junction bases unmatched: 9. Germline CDR1 and CDR2: SGHNT and YYREEE (reference sequence). The CDR3 loop is CARRTRDRNQPQHF. For the CDR3, the DNA is TGTGCCAGGAGGACCCGGGACAGAAATCAGCCCCAGCATTTT.

V and J are TRBV7-9 and TRBJ2-5; possible D gene TRBD2, 5 bases. V gave up 0 bases and J gave up 1 base, with 12 bases separating them. Germline V lookup: CDR1 SEHNR, CDR2 FQNEAQ (reference sequence). The CDR3 totals 16 residues. CDR3 DNA: TGTGCCAGCAGCTTAGCGTTACGGGGAGTCCAAGAGACCCAGTACTTC. Translated: CASSLALRGVQETQYF.

This rearrangement joins TRBV7-9 to TRBJ1-1, with unresolved D. The CDR3 length is 13 residues. The V gene's germline CDR1 is SEHNR and CDR2 FQNEAQ (reference sequence). Trimming left V 2 bases short and J 4 bases short, with 8 bases between. The CDR3 bases are TGTGCCAGCAGCTTATCTGCGGGCACTGAAGCTTTCTTT. It yields the protein CASSLSAGTEAFF.

The V call is TRBV13, the J call TRBJ2-7, with 7 bases identical to TRBD1. Germline trimming cut 0 bases from V and 3 bases from J; bases unmatched to any gene: 8. The CDR3 runs 16 residues. Germline V gives CDR1 PRHDT, CDR2 FYEKMQ (reference sequence). CDR3 DNA sequence: TGTGCCAGCAGCTTAGGCCCCGGGACAGAATTCTACGAGCAGTACTTC. Translating it yields CASSLGPGTEFYEQYF.

A few counts support this clone. The chain combines TRBV25-1 with TRBJ1-3; D ambiguous. Looked up from germline, CDR1 is MGHDK and CDR2 is SYGVNS. Trimming took 4 bases from V and 4 from J, leaving 5 bases between them. The CDR3 runs 12 residues. This CDR3 is CASSALGNTIYF. Written as DNA, the CDR3 is TGTGCCAGCAGTGCATTGGGAAACACCATATATTTT.

This chain uses TRBV21-1 with TRBJ2-3. TRBV21-1 is tagged as a pseudogene. The CDR3 totals 16 residues. The CDR3 is CASSKADAPSTDTQYF. The CDR3 bases are TGTGCCAGCAGCAAAGCCGACGCGCCGAGCACAGATACGCAGTATTTT.

This clone has only one observation. The rearrangement links TRBV19 to TRBJ2-5; a weak D match, TRBD2 (6 bases). The CDR3 runs to 16 residues. V was shortened by 3 bases and J by 1 base, with 15 bases between the two germline ends. Germline loops: CDR1 LNHDA, CDR2 SQIVND (reference sequence). In DNA, the CDR3 is TGTGCCAGTAGTATCTTCGGGCGGGGCTCCCAAGAGACCCAGTACTTC. As protein: CASSIFGRGSQETQYF. The whole variable domain, remainder taken from reference TRBV19 and TRBJ2-5, is DGGITQSPKYLFRKEGQNVTLSCEQNLNHDAMYWYRQDPGQGLRLIYYSQIVNDFQKGDIAEGYSVSREKKESFPLTVTSAQKNPTAFYLCASSIFGRGSQETQYFGPGTRLLVL.

As DNA, the CDR3 is TGCGCCAGCAGCCCCTCACCTGGGGTGTACACCGGGGAGCTGTTTTTT. Its protein product is CASSPSPGVYTGELFF. This chain uses TRBV4-3 with TRBJ2-2; D unclear. V was pared by 4 bases and J by 3 bases, with 15 bases between. Germline lookup yields CDR1 LGHNA and CDR2 YSLEER. CDR3 length: 16 amino acids.

This clone was recorded once. The V call is TRBV5-1, the J call TRBJ2-3; a weak D match, TRBD1 (5 bases). Per the germline V gene, CDR1 is SGHRS and CDR2 is YFSETQ. V lost 0 bases to trimming and J lost 6 bases, with 14 bases between them. This CDR3 has 15 amino acids. As DNA, the CDR3 is TGCGCCAGCAGCTTGGAAGGCAGGGTTCATGATACGCAGTATTTT. Residues: CASSLEGRVHDTQYF.

The chain recombines TRBV2 with TRBJ2-1; D may be TRBD2 (5 bases). CDR1 and CDR2 (germline): SNHLY, FYNNEI. CDR3 length: 17 residues. Trimming stripped 6 bases from V and 0 bases from J, with 18 bases between. The CDR3 region is CASSRRSGASSYNEQFF. The CDR3 DNA sequence: TGTGCCAGCAGCCGGAGGAGCGGAGCGAGCTCCTACAATGAGCAGTTCTTC.

This clone was seen once. The chain is built from TRBV10-3 and TRBJ1-5; D uncertain. From germline, CDR1 is ENHRY and CDR2 SYGVKD. The CDR3 is made up of 12 amino acids. With 2 bases removed from V and 4 bases from J, the gap between germline ends came to 3 bases. The CDR3 region is CAISESNQPQHF. Written as DNA, the CDR3 is TGTGCCATCAGTGAGAGTAATCAGCCCCAGCATTTT.

The count of this clone is one. The rearrangement links TRBV10-3 to TRBJ2-1, with 9 positions matching TRBD2. V shed 6 bases, J shed 5 bases, and the junction held 5 bases outside the gene matches. CDR3 length equals 14 residues. The germline V gene has CDR1 ENHRY and CDR2 SYGVKD. The chain's CDR3 is CAIRDSGSHNEQFF. CDR3 nucleotides: TGTGCCATCAGGGATAGCGGGAGCCACAATGAGCAGTTCTTC.

The chain couples TRBV24-1 to TRBJ1-1, with D tentatively TRBD1 (5 bases). The CDR3 spans 13 residues. V was cut by 6 bases and J by 5 bases, with 12 bases left in between. Germline values: CDR1 KGHDR, CDR2 SFDVKD. The CDR3 is CATSPQGRTEAFF. CDR3 sequence (DNA): TGTGCCACCAGTCCCCAGGGAAGGACTGAAGCTTTCTTT.

The V and J genes are TRBV7-8 and TRBJ1-1; D gene unclear. The length of the CDR3 is 13 residues. Germline values: CDR1 SGHVS, CDR2 FQNEAQ. Deletions cut 1 base from V and 3 bases from J, with 6 bases between. CDR3 residues: CASSLGAHTEAFF. Here the CDR3 DNA reads TGTGCCAGCAGCTTAGGTGCTCACACTGAAGCTTTCTTT.

This chain uses TRBV3-1 (or the pseudogene TRBV3-2) with TRBJ2-7; D not certain. CDR1 and CDR2 from the germline V gene are LGHDT and YNNKEL (reference sequence). There are 14 residues in the CDR3. Trimming left V 1 base short and J 2 bases short, with 9 bases between. CDR3 bases: TGTGCCAGCAGCCAAGGTCGGCCCGCCTACGAGCAGTACTTC. Residues: CASSQGRPAYEQYF.

The CDR3 nucleotides are TGCGCCAGCAGCTTGGCCGGGACAGGGCTCGAGCAGTACTTC. Its translation is CASSLAGTGLEQYF. The chain joins TRBV5-1 to TRBJ2-7, with 9 positions matching TRBD1. V lost 0 bases, J lost 6 bases, and 4 bases stayed unmatched. The CDR3 consists of 14 residues. Germline V lookup: CDR1 SGHRS, CDR2 YFSETQ.

The V gene is TRBV2, the J gene TRBJ2-7, with 8 bases lining up with TRBD2. The germline gives CDR1 SNHLY, CDR2 FYNNEI. The J segment lost 7 bases and the V segment lost 6 bases, leaving 11 bases of the junction unmatched. This CDR3 is built from 14 residues. CDR3 coding DNA: TGTGCCAGCAGATTTCAAGCGGGAGTTAAAGAGCAGTACTTC. Translating gives CASRFQAGVKEQYF.

This clone was seen just once. This chain joins TRBV24-1 and TRBJ1-2, with no clear D. CDR1 is KGHDR and CDR2 is SFDVKD in the germline V gene. The CDR3 covers 12 residues. V was pared by 0 bases and J by 8 bases, with 6 bases between. This CDR3 reads CATSDLFGGYTF. CDR3 sequence (DNA): TGTGCCACCAGTGATTTGTTTGGCGGCTACACCTTC.

The chain links TRBV5-5 to TRBJ1-2; D ambiguous. The CDR3 runs to 19 residues. V gave up 4 bases and J gave up 3 bases, with 28 bases separating them. CDR1 is SGHKS, CDR2 YYEKEE, per germline (reference sequence). CDR3 in DNA: TGTGCCAGCAGCACAACAAAACCGGGCCCGGACCTATTCGACTATGGCTACACCTTC. Its translation: CASSTTKPGPDLFDYGYTF.

The chain uses TRBV28 and TRBJ1-6; possible D gene TRBD1, 6 bases. Trimming cost V 5 bases and J 3 bases, with 8 bases left between them. This CDR3 spans 14 amino acids. CDR1 is MDHEN, CDR2 SYDVKM, per germline. The CDR3 DNA follows: TGTGCCAGCAGTACAGGGAACTATAATTCACCCCTCCACTTT. It encodes CASSTGNYNSPLHF.

CDR3 coding DNA: TGTGCCAGTAGTAGAGCGAGCTCCTACGAGCAGTACTTC. It specifies CASSRASSYEQYF. The chain employs TRBV19 and TRBJ2-7; D ambiguous. The germline V gene has CDR1 LNHDA and CDR2 SQIVND (reference sequence). V lost 4 bases and J 0 bases, leaving 7 bases between the germline ends. This CDR3 spans 13 amino acids. Supplemented by reference TRBV19 and TRBJ2-7, the full variable domain reads DGGITQSPKYLFRKEGQNVTLSCEQNLNHDAMYWYRQDPGQGLRLIYYSQIVNDFQKGDIAEGYSVSREKKESFPLTVTSAQKNPTAFYLCASSRASSYEQYFGPGTRLTVT.